Following are 10 T cell receptor beta chains from one sample sequenced in a study of post-analysis software for immune sequencing data. Study-wide results and caveats: Higher frequency in patients than in controls was seen for roughly 5 TRBV segments, with TRBV5-6, TRBV5-1 and TRBV20-1 among them.

Antigen specificity for these receptors is unknown. Prepared libraries of TCR beta cDNA carried unique molecular identifiers. Using its own MiXCR run on the PCR reads, TCRdb lists one record per CDR3 protein. The sample shows about 560,000 distinct CDR3 sequences, roughly 47% of them seen only once. Sequencing used blood. The source of these receptors is a girl aged 5 to 17 with multiple sclerosis.

Only a few counts were recorded for this clonotype. The V gene is TRBV18, the J gene TRBJ2-3; no clear D gene. The V and J ends lost 3 bases and 3 bases respectively, with 4 bases between them. Germline assignment: CDR1 KGHSH and CDR2 LQKENI. This CDR3 spans 12 amino acids. Here the CDR3 DNA reads TGTGCCAGCTCACCGAAGACAGATACGCAGTATTTT. Residues: CASSPKTDTQYF.

The genes are TRBV5-6 and TRBJ2-6, with D possibly being TRBD2 (5 bases). This CDR3 has 15 amino acids. V lost 4 bases and J lost 3, with 11 bases in between. Germline V CDR1 and CDR2: SGHDT, YYEEEE. The CDR3 DNA sequence: TGTGCCAGCAGCGCGGGTTGGGGTGGGGCCAACGTCCTGACTTTC. It is translated as CASSAGWGGANVLTF.

This clonotype was picked up a small number of times. V and J are TRBV3-1 and TRBJ2-5, with D perhaps matching TRBD1 or TRBD2 (5 bases each). The DNA end is a closer match to TRBJ2-7, so the J assignment may be wrong. In germline, CDR1 is LGHDT, CDR2 YNNKEL (reference sequence). CDR3 length equals 14 residues. The CDR3 DNA reads TGTGCCAGCAGCCAACCCGGGACCGCGTACGAGCAGTACTTC. This codes for CASSQPGTAYEQYF.

V gene TRBV7-9 combines with J gene TRBJ1-2; D is uncertain. V lost 5 bases to trimming and J lost 4 bases, with 17 bases between them. The CDR3 has 15 residues. Germline CDR1 reads SEHNR; CDR2 reads FQNEAQ (reference sequence). In DNA form, the CDR3 reads TGTGCCAGCAGCCCTCCGGGCAGCTTCCTCTATGGCTACACCTTC. Encoded protein: CASSPPGSFLYGYTF.

There are a few counts of this clonotype. The V gene is TRBV5-1, the J gene TRBJ2-7; D remains unclear. This CDR3 is built from 14 residues. Deletions cut 0 bases from V and 6 bases from J, with 13 bases between. The germline CDR1 and CDR2 sequences are SGHRS and YFSETQ. CDR3 sequence: CASSLVLAVREQYF. DNA for the CDR3: TGCGCCAGCAGCTTGGTTTTAGCAGTCCGCGAGCAGTACTTC.

There are a few counts of this clonotype. V and J are TRBV20-1 and TRBJ2-1; 10 nucleotides line up with TRBD1. After removal of 6 bases from V and 7 bases from J, the junction contained 12 bases not matched to a gene. The CDR3 is 15 residues long. Germline CDR1 DFQATT, CDR2 SNEGSKA (reference sequence). The CDR3 DNA reads as TGCAGTGCCCGAGCCGGGACAGGGGATAGGAATGAGCAGTTCTTC. Amino acid sequence: CSARAGTGDRNEQFF.

The chain recombines TRBV10-3 with TRBJ2-1; 11 nucleotides line up with TRBD2. Unmatched junction bases numbered 3, after V lost 5 bases and J lost 3 bases. The V gene's germline CDR1 is ENHRY and CDR2 SYGVKD. CDR3 length equals 15 residues. CDR3 sequence: CAISSGLADYNEQFF. The CDR3 coding sequence is TGTGCCATCAGTTCGGGACTAGCGGACTACAATGAGCAGTTCTTC.

The chain combines TRBV6-2 or TRBV6-3 with TRBJ2-3; D might be TRBD1 or TRBD2, each matching 5 bases. V lost 2 bases, J lost 1 base, and 10 bases lay in between. In germline, CDR1 is MNHEY, CDR2 SVGEGT. This CDR3 is 15 amino acids long. The DNA of the CDR3 is TGTGCCAGCAGTTACGGGGGTGTCGGCACAGATACGCAGTATTTT. Its protein product is CASSYGGVGTDTQYF.

The chain recombines TRBV12-3 or TRBV12-4 with TRBJ1-6, with a tentative D call TRBD1 (5 bases). Trimming shortened V by 3 bases and J by 11 bases, and 17 bases separated the two germline ends. This CDR3 has 15 amino acids. The CDR3 protein is CASSFGGDRGPPLHF. The CDR3 bases are TGTGCCAGCAGTTTCGGAGGGGATCGGGGACCACCCCTCCACTTT.

This clonotype came up a few times. The chain joins TRBV7-2 to TRBJ2-3, with a weak D call TRBD2 (5 bases). The CDR3 extends over 15 amino acids. Germline values: CDR1 SGHTA, CDR2 FQGNSA. V gave up 6 bases and J gave up 4 bases, with 17 bases separating them. In nucleotides, the CDR3 is TGTGCCAGCAGGATAGACTACCTGAGCGCAGATACGCAGTATTTT. Its translation is CASRIDYLSADTQYF.